Listed below are T cell receptor beta chains from one sample, sequenced in a study of technical replicates of blood from a few donors. Here immunoSEQ multiplex PCR was the method, and the copy in TCRdb shows in-frame clones only, minus some. The table has about 81,000 clones, approximately 90% seen once. The sequenced sample was T cells isolated from PBMCs. The receptors shown here come from a human donor in good health. Each CDR3 is given without its conserved first and last residue. A D gene is named only where the DNA matches it firmly.

j_gene,d_gene,v_gene,CDR3aa
TRBJ1-6,NA,TRBV5-1,ANTGRGNSPLH
TRBJ1-4,NA,TRBV11-3,ASSTAGKLF
TRBJ1-3,TRBD1,TRBV9,ASNPGGFSGNTIY
TRBJ2-1,TRBD1,TRBV29-1,SVDVDRAPEQF
TRBJ1-3,NA,TRBV30,AWGRDPGNTIY
TRBJ1-3,NA,TRBV7-8,ASSEGVSSGNTIY
TRBJ1-4,NA,TRBV28,ATSGGVTNEKLF
TRBJ2-3,NA,TRBV7-9,ASSIVPNTGERTDTQY
TRBJ1-5,NA,TRBV1,TSSQDGQGGNQPQH
TRBJ1-2,TRBD1,TRBV6-5,ASSPDRGLNGYT
TRBJ1-2,NA,TRBV15,ATSIEGSNYGYT
TRBJ1-1,NA,TRBV28,ASSFWKDMNTEAF
TRBJ2-1,NA,TRBV5-1,ASSLGPDREEF